A selection of T cell receptor beta chains follows, all from one sample in a study of OX40 agonist ivuxolimab in advanced cancers. The table came from immunoSEQ multiplex PCR; TCRdb's copy has only in-frame clones and leaves some out. The sample has about 100,000 clones; over 75% are singletons. This specimen consisted of CD4+ or CD8+ T cells sorted from blood, obtained in a trial of the OX40 agonist ivuxolimab. These receptors were collected from an adult with an advanced solid tumor such as melanoma, head and neck, liver or kidney cancer. Both conserved end residues are part of each CDR3. A D gene is named only where the DNA matches it firmly. The listing skips clone size in some rows; elsewhere it reads once, few, many or a size class.

v_gene,j_gene,len,abundance,d_gene,CDR3aa,CDR3nt
TRBV19,TRBJ1-1,15,-,-,CASSINGLWNTEAFF,TGTGCCAGTAGTATAAACGGCTTATGGAACACTGAAGCTTTCTTT
TRBV7-2,TRBJ2-7,13,-,-,CASSSPLSYEQYF,TGTGCCAGCAGCTCCCCCCTCTCCTACGAGCAGTACTTC
TRBV18,TRBJ2-7,14,once,-,CASSPPAREAEQYF,TGTGCCAGCTCACCACCGGCTAGGGAGGCCGAGCAGTACTTC
TRBV6-5,TRBJ1-5,15,-,-,CASSLGTVSNQPQHF,TGTGCCAGCAGTCTTGGGACGGTGAGCAATCAGCCCCAGCATTTT
TRBV27,TRBJ2-7,12,once,-,CASSFGGYEQYF,TGTGCCAGCAGTTTTGGAGGGTACGAGCAGTACTTC
TRBV6-5,TRBJ2-6,14,-,-,CASSTGSGANVLTF,TGTGCCAGCAGTACAGGGTCTGGGGCCAACGTCCTGACTTTC
TRBV2,TRBJ1-3,14,-,-,CASSEGTPGNTIYF,TGTGCCAGCAGCGAAGGGACCCCTGGAAACACCATATATTTT
TRBV18,TRBJ2-3,16,once,-,CASSPRRDGTTDTQYF,TGTGCCAGCTCACCACGCCGGGACGGAACCACAGATACGCAGTATTTT
TRBV5-6,TRBJ2-3,13,-,-,CASSLLGTDTQYF,TGTGCCAGCAGCTTGTTGGGGACAGATACGCAGTATTTT
TRBV4-1,TRBJ2-7,18,-,-,CASSRPGTRTDRPYEQYF,TGCGCCAGCAGCCGTCCCGGGACTCGTACCGACAGACCTTACGAGCAGTACTTC
TRBV18,TRBJ2-4,14,-,TRBD1,CASSTGGQGNIQYF,TGTGCCAGCTCCACAGGGGGGCAAGGAAACATTCAGTACTTC
TRBV7-2,TRBJ2-7,13,-,-,CASSFPNTYEQYF,TGTGCCAGCAGCTTTCCGAACACCTACGAGCAGTACTTC
TRBV5-6,TRBJ2-1,14,-,-,CASTHPTLYNEQFF,TGTGCCAGCACACACCCGACGCTCTACAATGAGCAGTTCTTC
TRBV7-3,TRBJ2-6,15,-,-,CASSLTATGANVLTF,TGTGCCAGCAGCTTAACGGCTACTGGGGCCAACGTCCTGACTTTC
TRBV19,TRBJ2-1,14,-,TRBD2,CASSIAHSGRIRFF,TGTGCCAGTAGTATAGCCCATAGCGGGAGGATTCGGTTCTTC
TRBV28,TRBJ2-5,14,-,TRBD2,CASSFREALVTQYF,TGTGCCAGCAGTTTCCGGGAGGCTTTGGTGACCCAGTACTTC
TRBV19,TRBJ2-2,17,once,TRBD2,CASSIGGREGHTGELFF,TGTGCCAGTAGTATCGGGGGTCGGGAGGGGCACACCGGGGAGCTGTTTTTT
TRBV9,TRBJ2-3,16,-,TRBD1,CASSVSGQTSTDTQYF,TGTGCCAGCAGCGTGTCGGGACAGACTAGCACAGATACGCAGTATTTT
TRBV19,TRBJ2-2,12,-,-,CASSRLTGELFF,TGTGCCAGTAGCCGCCTGACCGGGGAGCTGTTTTTT
TRBV28,TRBJ2-1,13,-,-,CASSFRTPNEQFF,TGTGCCAGCAGTTTCAGGACCCCAAATGAGCAGTTCTTC
TRBV13,TRBJ1-1,14,once,-,CASSGRGRNTEAFF,TGTGCCAGCAGCGGACGAGGGAGGAACACTGAAGCTTTCTTT
TRBV5-5,TRBJ2-1,15,-,-,CASSFGHGSYNEQFF,TGTGCCAGCAGCTTCGGGCATGGCAGTTACAATGAGCAGTTCTTC
TRBV4-3,TRBJ2-7,15,many,TRBD2,CASSQDAGTRGEQYF,TGCGCCAGCAGCCAAGATGCCGGGACTAGAGGCGAGCAGTACTTC